These 10 T cell receptor beta chains originate from one sample sequenced in a study of blood T cell repertoires in COVID-19 (TCRdb year 2020). Library generation was performed with the immunoSEQ multiplex PCR assay. Here the immuneACCESS table is served through TCRdb, limited to in-frame sequences with V and J called. Missing clones are a known gap in these copies; in checked studies unresolved V genes cover under half, and the rest lacks a known reason. This sample is represented by roughly 200,000 clones; about 90% of them were singletons. The ten largest account for 3% to 3.5% of the sample. Source material: PBMCs or T cells enriched from blood (not recorded which). Receptors originate from a woman aged 45-60 years in a cohort exposed to, infected with or recovered from COVID-19 (not recorded which).

This chain joins TRBV21-1 and TRBJ1-2; the table's D call, TRBD1, was not checked against the DNA. TRBV21-1 counts as a pseudogene. The CDR3 consists of 17 residues. The CDR3 region is CASSKEGPAPSGYGYTF. The CDR3 region has the DNA TGTGCCAGCAGCAAAGAGGGGCCGGCTCCATCGGGCTATGGCTACACCTTC.

This chain uses TRBV7-8 with TRBJ1-4; 8 nucleotides match TRBD1. Unmatched junction bases numbered 9, after V lost 0 bases and J lost 6 bases. This CDR3 is built from 17 residues. Germline V gene lookup returns CDR1 SGHVS and CDR2 FQNEAQ. CDR3 DNA: TGTGCCAGCAGCTTAGCCCGCCGCGGACAGGGACATGAAAAACTGTTTTTT. This gives the protein CASSLARRGQGHEKLFF.

The chain carries TRBV5-4 and TRBJ2-3; 9 bases line up with TRBD2. V trimming: 4 bases; J trimming: 1 base; junction bases outside the gene matches: 4. Germline CDR1 and CDR2: SGHNT and YYREEE (reference sequence). The CDR3 totals 15 residues. In DNA, the CDR3 is TGTGCCAGCAGCCCCACTAGCGGGCGCACAGATACGCAGTATTTT. This sequence encodes CASSPTSGRTDTQYF.

This clone turned up a few times. The chain joins TRBV3-1 (or the pseudogene TRBV3-2) to TRBJ2-1; 7 nucleotides match TRBD2. This CDR3 has 16 amino acids. The trim removed 0 bases at V and 10 bases at J, leaving 12 bases unmatched. Germline CDR1 and CDR2: LGHDT and YNNKEL (reference sequence). The chain's CDR3 is CASSQDHPGLGGEQFF. The CDR3 coding sequence is TGTGCCAGCAGCCAAGATCATCCAGGGCTGGGAGGGGAGCAGTTCTTC.

This chain joins TRBV19 and TRBJ1-2; possibly TRBD1 for D (6 bases). Germline V lookup: CDR1 LNHDA, CDR2 SQIVND (reference sequence). This CDR3 comprises 13 residues. The V end lost 4 bases, the J end lost 7 bases, and 13 bases lay between the germline ends. CDR3 nucleotides: TGTGCCAGTAGTAGGGGGGGCGCATTTGGCTACACCTTC. Protein: CASSRGGAFGYTF.

The J gene is TRBJ2-7, the V gene TRBV29-1; D is unclear. V lost 6 bases and J lost 2, with 8 bases in between. The CDR3 runs 11 residues. Germline V gives CDR1 SQVTM, CDR2 ANQGSEA. The chain's CDR3 is CSVKRTYEQYF. CDR3 DNA sequence: TGCAGCGTAAAGAGGACCTACGAGCAGTACTTC.

The rearrangement uses TRBV19 and TRBJ2-6; D is uncertain. CDR1 and CDR2 (germline): LNHDA, SQIVND (reference sequence). CDR3 size: 13 residues. Trimming pared 8 bases from V and 5 bases from J, leaving 10 bases between. The CDR3 protein is CASQARRANVLTF. DNA for the CDR3: TGTGCCAGTCAGGCCCGGAGGGCCAACGTCCTGACTTTC.

The V call is TRBV5-1, the J call TRBJ1-3; D is possibly TRBD1 (6 bases). The CDR3 is 15 residues long. Trimming removed 4 bases from V and 2 bases from J, with 13 bases in between. CDR1 SGHRS and CDR2 YFSETQ come from the germline V gene. CDR3 region: CASSSKSGAGNTIYF. In DNA form, the CDR3 reads TGCGCCAGCAGCAGCAAATCAGGGGCTGGAAACACCATATATTTT.

The chain employs TRBV11-2 and TRBJ1-3; a possible D gene is TRBD1 (6 bases). Germline V gene data show CDR1 as SGHAT and CDR2 as FQNNGV. Trimming removed 4 bases from V and 3 bases from J, with 7 bases in between. The length of the CDR3 is 13 residues. The CDR3 loop is CASSWTDGNTIYF. The CDR3 DNA is TGTGCCAGCAGCTGGACAGATGGAAACACCATATATTTT. Full variable domain (outside the CDR3, taken from reference TRBV11-2 and TRBJ1-3): EAGVAQSPRYKIIEKRQSVAFWCNPISGHATLYWYQQILGQGPKLLIQFQNNGVVDDSQLPKDRFSAERLKGVDSTLKIQPAKLEDSAVYLCASSWTDGNTIYFGEGSWLTVV.

The chain recombines TRBV6-5 with TRBJ1-3, with TRBD1 matching over 8 bases. CDR3 length equals 15 residues. Germline CDR1 and CDR2: MNHEY and SVGAGI. Trimming at V came to 2 bases and at J to 2 bases, leaving 2 bases not matched to a gene. The CDR3 region is CASSYNRGTGNTIYF. In nucleotides, the CDR3 is TGTGCCAGCAGTTACAACAGGGGGACTGGAAACACCATATATTTT.